This entry features one T cell receptor beta chain sequence. Its antigen is currently unknown. Sample treatment: about 20 received Ad26.COV2.S at low or high dose, single or two shots; roughly five received placebo; per-sample allocation not given. Sampling took place 63 days after the first vaccine or placebo injection. The data belong to a study of Ad26.COV2.S vaccination and SARS-CoV-2 variants. The protocol was immunoSEQ multiplex PCR, while the TCRdb copy is restricted to in-frame clones and leaves out a portion. There are 400,000 to 450,000 clones in the sample; 80% to 95% occur only once, and roughly an eighth lies in the top ten. Study-wide points: Vaccine and placebo recipients had similar non-spike TCR breadth. Measures of TCR breadth and depth may have fallen short of total T cell responses.

The CDR3 is made up of 13 amino acids. Per the germline V gene, CDR1 is SGHNT and CDR2 is YENEEA. V was trimmed by 3 bases and J by 7 bases, leaving 9 bases between them. The sample was peripheral blood, taken in a trial of Ad26.COV2.S vaccine versus placebo. The genes are TRBV11-3 and TRBJ1-4; D might be TRBD1 (6 bases). This TCR was sampled from a person aged 18 to 59 who received the Ad26.COV2.S COVID-19 vaccine or a placebo. CDR3 loop: CASSLGTREKLFF. The CDR3 DNA reads as TGTGCCAGCAGCTTGGGGACACGTGAAAAACTGTTTTTT. The entire variable domain, with the rest obtained from reference TRBV11-3 and TRBJ1-4, is as follows: EAGVVQSPRYKIIEKKQPVAFWCNPISGHNTLYWYLQNLGQGPELLIRYENEEAVDDSQLPKDRFSAERLKGVDSTLKIQPAELGDSAVYLCASSLGTREKLFFGSGTQLSVL.